This T cell receptor (beta chain) derives from a study of T-cell memory formation after mild COVID-19. This CDR3 has 16 amino acids. With V trimmed by 3 bases and J by 0 bases, 7 bases remained unmatched. The germline CDR1 and CDR2 sequences are MGHRA and YSYEKL. TCRdb itself ran the 5' RACE reads through MiXCR, one entry per CDR3 protein. The table records 150,000 or so distinct CDR3 sequences, approximately 26% of them present only once. Sequencing was done on a sample of PBMCs or a T cell subset sorted from them (not recorded which). This sequence originates from an adult woman who had mild COVID-19 (a few samples of this study predate the infection). Cell type and time point are not known. V gene TRBV4-1 combines with J gene TRBJ1-1; 7 bases map to TRBD1. DNA for the CDR3: TGCGCCAGCAGCCACGCCCTACAGGGGATGAACACTGAAGCTTTCTTT. Its translation: CASSHALQGMNTEAFF.